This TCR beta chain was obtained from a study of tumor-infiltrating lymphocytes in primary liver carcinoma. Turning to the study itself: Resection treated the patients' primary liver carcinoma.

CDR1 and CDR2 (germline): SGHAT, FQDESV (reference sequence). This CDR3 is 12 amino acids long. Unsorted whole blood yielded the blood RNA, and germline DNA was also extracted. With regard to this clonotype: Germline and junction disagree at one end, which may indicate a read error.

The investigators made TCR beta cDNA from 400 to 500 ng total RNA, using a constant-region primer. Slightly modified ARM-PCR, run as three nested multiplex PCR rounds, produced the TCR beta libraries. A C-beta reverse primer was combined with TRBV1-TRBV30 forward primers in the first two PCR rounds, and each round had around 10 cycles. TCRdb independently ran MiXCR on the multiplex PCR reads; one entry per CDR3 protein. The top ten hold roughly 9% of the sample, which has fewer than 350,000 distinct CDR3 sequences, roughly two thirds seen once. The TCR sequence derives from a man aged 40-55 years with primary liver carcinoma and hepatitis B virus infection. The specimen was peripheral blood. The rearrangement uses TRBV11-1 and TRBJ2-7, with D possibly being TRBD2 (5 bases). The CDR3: CASGLGGYKQYF. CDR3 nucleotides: TGTGCCAGCGGCTTAGGAGGATACAAGCAGTACTTC.